Presented here are 21 T cell receptor beta chains from one specimen sequenced in a study of human T cells and chemical hapten exposure. TCRdb re-called the RACE reads with MiXCR, one entry per CDR3 protein. The sample carries some 46,000 distinct CDR3 sequences, 3.5% to 4.5% recorded once. Time point: healthy volunteer bleed at 2 weeks. The total RNA was obtained from whole blood that was not fractionated. The sample consisted of whole blood. Every receptor here comes from a female donor in good health. Some clones in this sample may be carry-over from other donors' samples.

This clonotype was counted at least ten times. The chain recombines TRBV12-3 or TRBV12-4 with TRBJ1-5; D gene uncertain. This CDR3 comprises 12 residues. V gave up 5 bases and J gave up 6 bases, with 8 bases separating them. DNA of the CDR3: TGTGCCAGCAGTGCAAAAGGTCAGCCCCAGCATTTT. It translates to CASSAKGQPQHF.

This clonotype was counted many times. The V gene is TRBV6-1, the J gene TRBJ1-5; D unclear. The CDR3 is 13 residues long. V was trimmed by 0 bases and J by 7 bases, leaving 7 bases between them. Germline V gene lookup returns CDR1 MNHNS and CDR2 SASEGT. This CDR3 is CASSEAIPQPQHF. The CDR3 DNA sequence: TGTGCCAGCAGTGAAGCCATCCCACAGCCCCAGCATTTT.

This clonotype showed up many times. The chain uses TRBV12-3 or TRBV12-4 and TRBJ2-7; TRBD2 is a possible D gene (5 bases). The CDR3 is made up of 13 amino acids. The germline V and J ends were trimmed by 5 bases and 7 bases, with 15 bases remaining between them. The CDR3 loop reads CASSTDPSGEQYF. CDR3 DNA sequence: TGTGCCAGCAGTACAGACCCTTCGGGAGAGCAGTACTTC.

This clonotype was seen at least ten times. The chain uses TRBV6-7 and TRBJ2-1; D is tentatively TRBD1 or TRBD2 (5 bases each). TRBV6-7 is classed as an ORF, of uncertain function. V was shortened by 2 bases and J by 0 bases, with 17 bases between the two germline ends. CDR3 length: 18 residues. The DNA of the CDR3 is TGTGCCAGCAGTTACCCGCTAGTTAGGGACGACTCCTACAATGAGCAGTTCTTC. Amino acids: CASSYPLVRDDSYNEQFF.

There are many counts of this clonotype. The chain is built from TRBV12-5 and TRBJ2-6; D is ambiguous. From germline, CDR1 is LGHNT and CDR2 FRNRAP. CDR3 length: 13 residues. V gave up 4 bases and J gave up 1 base, with 2 bases separating them. CDR3: CASGSSGANVLTF. The CDR3 DNA reads as TGTGCTAGTGGTTCGTCTGGGGCCAACGTCCTGACTTTC.

This clonotype has more than one count but fewer than ten. V usage is TRBV19 and J usage is TRBJ1-5; 8 nucleotides agree with TRBD1. The CDR3 spans 17 residues. CDR1 is LNHDA and CDR2 is SQIVND in the germline V gene (reference sequence). The trim removed 10 bases at V and 1 base at J, leaving 15 bases unmatched. Here the CDR3 DNA reads TGTGCCACCAAATCGGACAGGGAGGGCTGGAGCAATCAGCCCCAGCATTTT. As protein: CATKSDREGWSNQPQHF.

The sample holds many counts of this clonotype. The CDR3 loop reads CSVGTGLGETQYF. The CDR3 DNA reads TGCAGCGTCGGGACCGGGCTAGGCGAGACCCAGTACTTC. The chain recombines TRBV29-1 with TRBJ2-5; either TRBD1 or TRBD2 may fit D (5 bases each). V lost 6 bases and J 5 bases, leaving 16 bases between the germline ends. The CDR3 spans 13 residues. The V gene's germline CDR1 is SQVTM and CDR2 ANQGSEA.

This clonotype has ten or more counts. The chain links TRBV18 to TRBJ1-5; 8 positions match TRBD1. Germline assignment: CDR1 KGHSH and CDR2 LQKENI. This CDR3 is 14 amino acids long. Unmatched junction bases numbered 3, after V lost 3 bases and J lost 5 bases. Here the CDR3 reads CASSPQGADQPQHF. CDR3 in DNA: TGTGCCAGCTCACCCCAGGGGGCTGATCAGCCCCAGCATTTT.

In this sample, this clonotype turned up many times. The chain carries TRBV27 and TRBJ2-7, with D hard to call. This CDR3 comprises 11 residues. Trimming removed 10 bases at V and 6 bases at J, with 13 bases between. Germline-derived CDR1 and CDR2 are MNHEY and SMNVEV (reference sequence). CDR3 nucleotides: TGTGCCACGGCCCAAGGTGGCGAGCAGTACTTC. Translating gives CATAQGGEQYF.

This clonotype occurred many times. The J gene is TRBJ1-4, the V gene TRBV20-1, with D hard to call. In germline, CDR1 is DFQATT, CDR2 SNEGSKA (reference sequence). Trimming cost V 1 base and J 0 bases, with 6 bases left between them. This CDR3 spans 14 amino acids. The CDR3 DNA is TGCAGTGCTAGAGGGTTCCCAACTAATGAAAAACTGTTTTTT. Translation gives CSARGFPTNEKLFF.

This clonotype was detected ten times or more. The chain is built from TRBV12-3 or TRBV12-4 and TRBJ2-3; 12 nucleotides align to TRBD2. J lost 4 bases, V lost 5 bases, and 13 bases had no gene match. There are 18 residues in the CDR3. The CDR3: CASSPRLAGDAAADTQYF. The CDR3 coding sequence is TGTGCCAGCAGTCCAAGACTAGCGGGGGACGCAGCGGCAGATACGCAGTATTTT.

This clonotype occurred many times. The CDR3 DNA sequence: TGCAGTGCTAAAGACAGGGTAGGGTCACCCCTCCACTTT. Its protein is CSAKDRVGSPLHF. The chain joins TRBV20-1 to TRBJ1-6; TRBD1 matches 7 bases. Trimming at V came to 4 bases and at J to 10 bases, leaving 7 bases not matched to a gene. This CDR3 is built from 13 residues. CDR1 and CDR2 (germline): DFQATT, SNEGSKA (reference sequence).

This clonotype was detected ten times or more. CDR3 protein: CASIKLGRTTEQYF. DNA of the CDR3: TGTGCCAGCATCAAACTGGGACGGACTACCGAGCAGTACTTC. The chain carries TRBV6-5 and TRBJ2-7; a weak D match, TRBD2 (6 bases). This CDR3 region has 14 residues. The germline V gene has CDR1 MNHEY and CDR2 SVGAGI. V lost 7 bases and J lost 6, with 19 bases in between.

V and J are TRBV27 and TRBJ2-3, with D perhaps being TRBD1 or TRBD2 (5 bases each). Looked up from germline, CDR1 is MNHEY and CDR2 is SMNVEV (reference sequence). The V end was cut by 7 bases, the J end by 2 bases, with 16 bases between. The CDR3 runs to 15 residues. CDR3 loop: CASTPIGDHTDTQYF. CDR3 DNA: TGTGCCAGCACCCCGATTGGGGACCACACAGATACGCAGTATTTT.

This clonotype has ten or more counts. CDR3 sequence (DNA): TGTGCCAGCAGCCGGGTATTAGCGGGGGGGACAGATACGCAGTATTTT. Protein: CASSRVLAGGTDTQYF. The V call is TRBV12-3 or TRBV12-4, the J call TRBJ2-3; 11 bases align to TRBD2. The V gene end was trimmed by 6 bases and the J gene end by 3 bases; junction bases not matched to a gene: 8. The CDR3 is 16 residues long.

This clonotype was counted ten times or more. In nucleotides, the CDR3 is TGTGCCAGCAGCCAAGAGAACAGGGTCTACGAGCAGTACTTC. This gives the protein CASSQENRVYEQYF. The V and J genes are TRBV3-1 and TRBJ2-7, with D possibly matching TRBD1 (6 bases). Trimming cost V 0 bases and J 3 bases, with 9 bases left between them. This CDR3 comprises 14 residues. Germline CDR1 LGHDT, CDR2 YNNKEL (reference sequence).

In this sample, this clonotype turned up many times. The rearrangement uses TRBV12-3 or TRBV12-4 and TRBJ2-7, with D possibly matching TRBD2 (5 bases). The CDR3 has 14 residues. V was cut by 3 bases and J by 4 bases, with 13 bases left in between. DNA of the CDR3: TGTGCCAGCAGTTTTAGCTCGGGGAGTTACGAGCAGTACTTC. Protein product: CASSFSSGSYEQYF.

This clonotype showed up many times. This chain joins TRBV7-9 and TRBJ2-3; D is perhaps TRBD1 (6 bases). Germline-derived CDR1 and CDR2 are SEHNR and FQNEAQ (reference sequence). The CDR3 contains 17 residues. V dropped 6 bases and J dropped 1 base, with 20 bases sitting between them. The CDR3 DNA reads as TGTGCCAGCAGACCCAGGCCAGGGGAATGGGGCACAGATACGCAGTATTTT. It codes for CASRPRPGEWGTDTQYF.

Note on this clonotype: A much more abundant neighbour one base away suggests this may be a read error. The chain uses TRBV29-1 and TRBJ1-6; possibly TRBD1 for D (5 bases). CDR3 length: 13 amino acids. Looked up from germline, CDR1 is SQVTM and CDR2 is ANQGSEA. For the CDR3, the DNA is TGCAGCGTTGATGTGGGGGGTAATTCACCCCTCAACTTT. This gives the protein CSVDVGGNSPLNF.

This clonotype was seen at least ten times. The chain recombines TRBV27 with TRBJ1-2; D is unclear. V lost 0 bases and J 0 bases, leaving 20 bases between the germline ends. This CDR3 is 19 amino acids long. Germline CDR1 and CDR2: MNHEY and SMNVEV (reference sequence). Here the CDR3 reads CASSLSYPILGLPNYGYTF. CDR3 DNA: TGTGCCAGCAGTTTATCGTACCCCATATTGGGTCTGCCTAACTATGGCTACACCTTC.

This clonotype has ten or more counts. The chain recombines TRBV5-1 with TRBJ2-1, with D possibly TRBD1 on 5 matching bases. V gave up 0 bases and J gave up 3 bases, with 7 bases separating them. Germline CDR1 is SGHRS and CDR2 is YFSETQ. The CDR3 loop spans 14 amino acids. The CDR3 DNA sequence: TGCGCCAGCAGCTTGGGACAGAACTACAATGAGCAGTTCTTC. Amino acid sequence: CASSLGQNYNEQFF.